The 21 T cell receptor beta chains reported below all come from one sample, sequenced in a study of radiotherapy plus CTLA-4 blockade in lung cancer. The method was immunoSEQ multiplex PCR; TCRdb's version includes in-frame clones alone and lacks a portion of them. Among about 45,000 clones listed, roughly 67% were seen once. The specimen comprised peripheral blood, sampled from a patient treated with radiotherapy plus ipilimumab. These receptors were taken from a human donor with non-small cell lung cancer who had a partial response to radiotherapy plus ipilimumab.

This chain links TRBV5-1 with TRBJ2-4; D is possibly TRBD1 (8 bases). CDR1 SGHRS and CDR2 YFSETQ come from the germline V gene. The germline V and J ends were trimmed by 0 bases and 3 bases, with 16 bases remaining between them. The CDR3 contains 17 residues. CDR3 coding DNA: TGCGCCAGCAGCTTGGGGGAGGGGACAGGAAGCAAAAACATTCAGTACTTC. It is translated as CASSLGEGTGSKNIQYF.

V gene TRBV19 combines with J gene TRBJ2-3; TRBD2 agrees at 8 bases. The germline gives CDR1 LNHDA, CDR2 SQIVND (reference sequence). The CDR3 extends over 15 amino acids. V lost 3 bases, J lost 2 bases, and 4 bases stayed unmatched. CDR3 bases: TGTGCCAGTAGTATTAGCGGGGCCAACACAGATACGCAGTATTTT. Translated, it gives CASSISGANTDTQYF.

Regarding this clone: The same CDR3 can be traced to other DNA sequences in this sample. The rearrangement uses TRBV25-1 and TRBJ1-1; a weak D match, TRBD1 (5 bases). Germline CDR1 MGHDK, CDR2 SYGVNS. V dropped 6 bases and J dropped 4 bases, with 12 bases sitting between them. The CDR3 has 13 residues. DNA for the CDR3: TGTGCCAGCAGCCGGGGGGGGTTCACTGAAGCTTTCTTT. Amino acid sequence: CASSRGGFTEAFF.

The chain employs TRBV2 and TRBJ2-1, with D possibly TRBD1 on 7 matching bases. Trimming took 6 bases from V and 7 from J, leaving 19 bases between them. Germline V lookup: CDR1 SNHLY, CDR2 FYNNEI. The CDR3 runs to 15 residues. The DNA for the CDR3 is TGTGCCAGCAGGGTACAGGGCGGGACAGATAATGAGCAGTTCTTC. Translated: CASRVQGGTDNEQFF.

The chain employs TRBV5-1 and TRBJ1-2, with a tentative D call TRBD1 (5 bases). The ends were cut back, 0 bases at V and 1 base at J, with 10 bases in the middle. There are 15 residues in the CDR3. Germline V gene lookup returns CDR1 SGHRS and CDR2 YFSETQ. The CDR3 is CASSLGRANNYGYTF. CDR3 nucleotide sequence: TGCGCCAGCAGCTTGGGCAGGGCAAATAACTATGGCTACACCTTC. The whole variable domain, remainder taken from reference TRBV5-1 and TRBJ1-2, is KAGVTQTPRYLIKTRGQQVTLSCSPISGHRSVSWYQQTPGQGLQFLFEYFSETQRNKGNFPGRFSGRQFSNSRSEMNVSTLELGDSALYLCASSLGRANNYGYTFGSGTRLTVV.

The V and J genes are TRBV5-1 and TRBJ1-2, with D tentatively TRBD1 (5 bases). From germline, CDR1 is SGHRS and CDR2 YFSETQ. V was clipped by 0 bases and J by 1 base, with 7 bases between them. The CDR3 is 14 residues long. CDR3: CASSLGGVNYGYTF. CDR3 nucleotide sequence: TGCGCCAGCAGCTTGGGGGGCGTTAACTATGGCTACACCTTC.

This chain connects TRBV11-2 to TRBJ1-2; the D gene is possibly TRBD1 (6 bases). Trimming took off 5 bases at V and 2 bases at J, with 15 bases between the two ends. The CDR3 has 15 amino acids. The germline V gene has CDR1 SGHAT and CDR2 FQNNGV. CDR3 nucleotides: TGTGCCAGCAGCGACACTGGGACAACCAACTATGGCTACACCTTC. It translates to CASSDTGTTNYGYTF.

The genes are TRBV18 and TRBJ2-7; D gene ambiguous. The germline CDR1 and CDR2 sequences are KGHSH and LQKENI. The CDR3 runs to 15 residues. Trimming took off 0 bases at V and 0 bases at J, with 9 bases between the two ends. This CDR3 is CASSPPSPYSYEQYF. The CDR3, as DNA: TGTGCCAGCTCACCACCTAGCCCGTACTCCTACGAGCAGTACTTC.

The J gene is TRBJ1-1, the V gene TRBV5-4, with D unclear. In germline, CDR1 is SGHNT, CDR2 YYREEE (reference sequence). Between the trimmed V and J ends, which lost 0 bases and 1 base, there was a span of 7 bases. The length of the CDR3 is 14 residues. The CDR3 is CASSLESGNTEAFF. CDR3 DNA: TGTGCCAGCAGCTTGGAGTCCGGGAACACTGAAGCTTTCTTT.

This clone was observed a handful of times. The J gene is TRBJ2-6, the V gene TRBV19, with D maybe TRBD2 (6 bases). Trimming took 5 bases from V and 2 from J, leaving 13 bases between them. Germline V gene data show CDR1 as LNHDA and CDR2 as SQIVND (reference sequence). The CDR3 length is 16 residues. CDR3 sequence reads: CASSDGGGPGANVLTF. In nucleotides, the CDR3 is TGTGCCAGTAGTGATGGTGGAGGGCCTGGGGCCAACGTCCTGACTTTC.

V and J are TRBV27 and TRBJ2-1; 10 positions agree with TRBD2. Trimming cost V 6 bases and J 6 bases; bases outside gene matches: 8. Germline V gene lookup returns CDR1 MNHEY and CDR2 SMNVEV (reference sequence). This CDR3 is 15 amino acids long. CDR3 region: CASRDLAGVRNEQFF. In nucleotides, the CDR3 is TGTGCCAGCAGGGATCTAGCGGGAGTACGCAATGAGCAGTTCTTC.

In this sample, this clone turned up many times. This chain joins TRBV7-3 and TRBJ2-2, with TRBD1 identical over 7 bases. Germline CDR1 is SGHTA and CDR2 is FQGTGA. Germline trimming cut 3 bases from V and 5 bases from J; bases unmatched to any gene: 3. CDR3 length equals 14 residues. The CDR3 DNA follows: TGTGCCAGCAGCTTCACAGGGGTGACCGGGGAGCTGTTTTTT. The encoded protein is CASSFTGVTGELFF.

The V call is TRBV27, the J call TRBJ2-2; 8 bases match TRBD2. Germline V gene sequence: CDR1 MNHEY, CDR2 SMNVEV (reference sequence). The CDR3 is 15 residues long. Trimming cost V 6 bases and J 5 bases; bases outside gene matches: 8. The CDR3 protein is CASSGTRVSTGELFF. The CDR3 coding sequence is TGTGCCAGCAGCGGGACTAGAGTTAGTACCGGGGAGCTGTTTTTT.

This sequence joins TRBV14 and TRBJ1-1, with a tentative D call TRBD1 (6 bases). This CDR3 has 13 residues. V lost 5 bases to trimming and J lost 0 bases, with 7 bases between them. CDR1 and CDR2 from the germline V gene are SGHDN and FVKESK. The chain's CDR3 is CASSGQMNTEAFF. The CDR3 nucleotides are TGTGCCAGCAGCGGACAGATGAACACTGAAGCTTTCTTT.

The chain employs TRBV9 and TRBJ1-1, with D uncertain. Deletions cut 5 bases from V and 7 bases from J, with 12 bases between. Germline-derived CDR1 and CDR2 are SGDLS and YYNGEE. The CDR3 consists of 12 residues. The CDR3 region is CASRTPTGEAFF. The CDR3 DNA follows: TGTGCCAGCAGAACCCCCACGGGTGAAGCTTTCTTT.

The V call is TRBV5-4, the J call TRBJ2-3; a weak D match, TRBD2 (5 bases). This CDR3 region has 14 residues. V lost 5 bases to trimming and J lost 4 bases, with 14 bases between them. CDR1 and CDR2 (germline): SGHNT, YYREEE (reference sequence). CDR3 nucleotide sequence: TGTGCCAGCAGATCAGGACTCTCCCCAGATACGCAGTATTTT. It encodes CASRSGLSPDTQYF. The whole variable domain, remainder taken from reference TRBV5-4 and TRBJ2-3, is ETGVTQSPTHLIKTRGQQVTLRCSSQSGHNTVSWYQQALGQGPQFIFQYYREEENGRGNFPPRFSGLQFPNYSSELNVNALELDDSALYLCASRSGLSPDTQYFGPGTRLTVL.

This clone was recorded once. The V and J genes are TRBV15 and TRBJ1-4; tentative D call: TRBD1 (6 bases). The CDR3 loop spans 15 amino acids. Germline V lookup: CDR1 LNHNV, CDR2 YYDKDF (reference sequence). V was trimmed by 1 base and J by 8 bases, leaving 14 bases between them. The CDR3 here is CATSRALQGGEKLFF. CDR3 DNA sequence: TGTGCCACCAGCAGAGCGCTACAGGGTGGGGAAAAACTGTTTTTT. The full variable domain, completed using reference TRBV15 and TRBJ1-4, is DAMVIQNPRYQVTQFGKPVTLSCSQTLNHNVMYWYQQKSSQAPKLLFHYYDKDFNNEADTPDNFQSRRPNTSFCFLDIRSPGLGDTAMYLCATSRALQGGEKLFFGSGTQLSVL.

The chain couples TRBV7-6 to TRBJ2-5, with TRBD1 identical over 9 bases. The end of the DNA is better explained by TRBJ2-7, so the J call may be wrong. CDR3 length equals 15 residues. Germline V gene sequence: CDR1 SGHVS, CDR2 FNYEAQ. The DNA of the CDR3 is TGTGCCAGCAGCTCCGGAGGACAGGGGTGGGGCGAGCAGTACTTC. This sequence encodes CASSSGGQGWGEQYF.

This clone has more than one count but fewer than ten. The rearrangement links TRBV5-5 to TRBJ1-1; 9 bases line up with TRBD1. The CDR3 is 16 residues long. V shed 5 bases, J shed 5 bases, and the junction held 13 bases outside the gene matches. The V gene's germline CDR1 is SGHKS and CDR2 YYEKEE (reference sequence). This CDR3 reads CASSLHDRGSRTEAFF. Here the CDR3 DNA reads TGTGCCAGCAGTTTGCACGACAGGGGGAGTCGAACTGAAGCTTTCTTT.

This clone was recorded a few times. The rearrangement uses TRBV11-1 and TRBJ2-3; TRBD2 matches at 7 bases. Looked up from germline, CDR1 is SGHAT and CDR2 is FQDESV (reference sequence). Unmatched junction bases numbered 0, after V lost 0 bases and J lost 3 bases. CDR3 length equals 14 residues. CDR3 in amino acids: CASSLALATDTQYF. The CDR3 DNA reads TGTGCCAGCAGCTTAGCACTAGCGACAGATACGCAGTATTTT.

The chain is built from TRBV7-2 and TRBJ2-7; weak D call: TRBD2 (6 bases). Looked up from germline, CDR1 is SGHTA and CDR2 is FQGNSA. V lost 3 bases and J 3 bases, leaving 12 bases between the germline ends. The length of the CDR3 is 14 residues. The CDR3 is CASSFGLAFYEQYF. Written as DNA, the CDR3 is TGTGCCAGCAGCTTCGGGCTAGCGTTCTACGAGCAGTACTTC.